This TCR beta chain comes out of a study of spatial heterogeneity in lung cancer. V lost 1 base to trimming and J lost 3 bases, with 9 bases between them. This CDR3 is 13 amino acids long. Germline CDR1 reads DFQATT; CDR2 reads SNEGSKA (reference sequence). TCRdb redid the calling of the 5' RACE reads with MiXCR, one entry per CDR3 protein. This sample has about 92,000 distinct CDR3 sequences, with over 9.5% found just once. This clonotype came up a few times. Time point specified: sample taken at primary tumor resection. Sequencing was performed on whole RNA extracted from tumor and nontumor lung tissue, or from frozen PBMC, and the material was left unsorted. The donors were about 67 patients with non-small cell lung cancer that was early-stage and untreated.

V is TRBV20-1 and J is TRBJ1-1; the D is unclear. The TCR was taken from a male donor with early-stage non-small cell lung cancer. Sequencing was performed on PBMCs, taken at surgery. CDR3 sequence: CSARGGTHTEAFF. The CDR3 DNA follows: TGCAGTGCTAGAGGTGGCACCCACACTGAAGCTTTCTTT.